Presented here are 32 T cell receptor beta chains from one specimen sequenced in a study of post-analysis software for immune sequencing data. Study-wide results and caveats: In patients, about 5 TRBV segments were more frequent than in controls, with TRBV5-6, TRBV5-1 and TRBV20-1 among them.

These receptors' targets are unknown. Incorporated into the TCR beta cDNA libraries were unique molecular identifiers, which served to reduce PCR and sequencing biases. TCRdb recomputed calls from the PCR reads with MiXCR, one row per CDR3 protein. Here the sample spans some 800,000 distinct CDR3 sequences, 46% being singletons. Material for sequencing was blood. These receptors came from a girl under 18 with multiple sclerosis.

The chain carries TRBV27 and TRBJ1-2; no clear D gene. The V gene lost 5 bases and the J gene lost 8 bases, with 21 bases spanning the gap. This CDR3 has 15 amino acids. The germline CDR1 and CDR2 sequences are MNHEY and SMNVEV (reference sequence). CDR3 loop: CASSMIGAGTVGYTF. The CDR3 DNA sequence: TGTGCCAGCAGTATGATAGGCGCAGGAACGGTCGGCTACACCTTC.

This chain connects TRBV5-8 to TRBJ1-4; no clear D gene. V gave up 0 bases and J gave up 0 bases, with 6 bases separating them. Germline CDR1 SGHTS, CDR2 YDEGEE. There are 15 residues in the CDR3. As DNA, the CDR3 is TGTGCCAGCAGCTTGGAGGGAGCAACTAATGAAAAACTGTTTTTT. Its translation: CASSLEGATNEKLFF. Full variable domain (rest looked up from reference TRBV5-8 and TRBJ1-4): EAGVTQSPTHLIKTRGQQATLRCSPISGHTSVYWYQQALGLGLQFLLWYDEGEERNRGNFPPRFSGRQFPNYSSELNVNALELEDSALYLCASSLEGATNEKLFFGSGTQLSVL.

This clonotype was recorded a few times. The rearrangement joins TRBV12-3 or TRBV12-4 to TRBJ2-4; 7 positions agree with TRBD2. The end of the DNA aligns better with TRBJ2-7, so the J call may be wrong. This CDR3 spans 12 amino acids. The CDR3 bases are TGTGCCAGCAGTTTGACTAGCAACGAGCAGTACTTC. It translates to CASSLTSNEQYF.

This clonotype was counted only a few times. The CDR3 DNA reads as TGCAGTGCTAGATTGCCGGTAGTCACTGAAGCTTTCTTT. It specifies CSARLPVVTEAFF. V is TRBV20-1 and J is TRBJ1-1; D call uncertain. V lost 2 bases and J lost 4, with 11 bases in between. The length of the CDR3 is 13 residues. The germline V gene has CDR1 DFQATT and CDR2 SNEGSKA (reference sequence).

The gene calls are TRBV6-6 and TRBJ1-2; 7 nucleotides agree with TRBD1. Trimming at V came to 5 bases and at J to 7 bases, leaving 16 bases not matched to a gene. Germline CDR1 is MNHNY and CDR2 is SVGAGI (reference sequence). This CDR3 is 16 amino acids long. The CDR3 is CASSGVDTGEFPGYTF. The CDR3 nucleotides read TGTGCCAGCAGTGGGGTCGATACAGGGGAATTTCCTGGCTACACCTTC.

J is TRBJ2-5 and V is TRBV12-3 or TRBV12-4; 8 bases are a match to TRBD2. J gave up 4 bases and V 6 bases, and 7 bases lay outside the gene matches. The CDR3 has 14 residues. This CDR3 reads CASRERERGETQYF. The CDR3 nucleotides read TGTGCCAGCAGGGAGCGGGAGAGGGGAGAGACCCAGTACTTC.

The chain employs TRBV6-1 and TRBJ2-4; D gene uncertain. The better agreement between TRBJ2-7 and the DNA end casts doubt on the J call. Germline CDR1 reads MNHNS; CDR2 reads SASEGT. The CDR3 contains 11 residues. The CDR3 here is CASSGTVEQYF. CDR3 in DNA: TGTGCCAGCAGTGGGACGGTCGAGCAGTACTTC.

This clonotype showed up just a few times. J is TRBJ2-5 and V is TRBV28, with 8 positions matching TRBD1. The CDR3 spans 14 residues. Germline V CDR1 and CDR2: MDHEN, SYDVKM. The junction had 4 bases not matched to a gene; V was cut back by 4 bases and J by 3 bases. The CDR3 nucleotides read TGTGCCAGCAGTTCACAGGGGGGCGAAGAGACCCAGTACTTC. Translation gives CASSSQGGEETQYF.

The genes are TRBV4-2 and TRBJ2-3; D unclear. Trimming pared 2 bases from V and 6 bases from J, leaving 15 bases between. The CDR3 spans 15 residues. Per germline, CDR1 LGHNA and CDR2 YNFKEQ. CDR3 protein: CASSQSPRGSDTQYF. The CDR3 bases are TGTGCCAGCAGCCAATCCCCTCGAGGCTCCGATACGCAGTATTTT.

The genes are TRBV29-1 and TRBJ2-7; either TRBD1 or TRBD2 may fit D (5 bases each). With 1 base removed from V and 3 bases from J, the gap between germline ends came to 10 bases. The CDR3 has 13 residues. Per the germline V gene, CDR1 is SQVTM and CDR2 is ANQGSEA. In DNA, the CDR3 is TGCAGCGTTGAAGGGGACGGTCACTACGAGCAGTACTTC. Amino acids: CSVEGDGHYEQYF.

This chain links TRBV29-1 with TRBJ2-1, with D unresolved. CDR1 SQVTM and CDR2 ANQGSEA come from the germline V gene. V was shortened by 3 bases and J by 10 bases, with 10 bases between the two germline ends. The CDR3 contains 11 residues. The CDR3 sequence: CSVDGAPEQFF. CDR3 in DNA: TGCAGCGTTGACGGAGCTCCGGAGCAGTTCTTC.

This clonotype was found once. The CDR3 protein is CASNSVGYNEQFF. The CDR3 nucleotides read TGTGCCAGCAACTCGGTTGGGTACAATGAGCAGTTCTTC. The chain couples TRBV7-2 to TRBJ2-1; no reliable D call. CDR3 size: 13 residues. Looked up from germline, CDR1 is SGHTA and CDR2 is FQGNSA. Trimming cost V 7 bases and J 4 bases, with 11 bases left between them.

The chain links TRBV2 to TRBJ1-2; D remains ambiguous. Germline V CDR1 and CDR2: SNHLY, FYNNEI. V lost 0 bases and J 8 bases, leaving 7 bases between the germline ends. The CDR3 contains 12 residues. The chain's CDR3 is CASSEALRGYTF. The CDR3 nucleotides read TGTGCCAGCAGTGAAGCGCTACGAGGCTACACCTTC.

The V gene is TRBV3-1, the J gene TRBJ2-4, with 10 positions matching TRBD2. The V gene's germline CDR1 is LGHDT and CDR2 YNNKEL (reference sequence). The CDR3 consists of 16 residues. V gave up 4 bases and J gave up 0 bases; unmatched junction bases: 3. CDR3 sequence: CASSPSSGRAKNIQYF. CDR3 DNA: TGTGCCAGCAGCCCTTCTAGCGGGAGAGCCAAAAACATTCAGTACTTC.

This chain connects TRBV6-1 to TRBJ1-5; D gene unclear. This CDR3 has 16 amino acids. Germline V CDR1 and CDR2: MNHNS, SASEGT. The V end lost 0 bases, the J end lost 3 bases, and 12 bases lay between the germline ends. In DNA form, the CDR3 reads TGTGCCAGCAGTGAAGCGTTCGGTGGGATCAATCAGCCCCAGCATTTT. Its translation: CASSEAFGGINQPQHF.

The V and J genes are TRBV5-5 and TRBJ2-7; tentative D call: TRBD2 (6 bases). Per the germline V gene, CDR1 is SGHKS and CDR2 is YYEKEE (reference sequence). Trimming left V 0 bases short and J 3 bases short, with 13 bases between. This CDR3 has 15 residues. The DNA of the CDR3 is TGTGCCAGCAGCTTGGTAGGAGGGGAGCACTACGAGCAGTACTTC. Amino acid sequence: CASSLVGGEHYEQYF.

This sequence joins TRBV12-3 or TRBV12-4 and TRBJ2-7, with D hard to call. The last part of the DNA fits TRBJ2-5 better; the J call may be wrong. The CDR3 length is 16 residues. This CDR3 reads CASSLLGVFDQETQYF. Written as DNA, the CDR3 is TGTGCCAGCAGTTTGCTCGGAGTCTTCGACCAAGAGACCCAGTACTTC.

The V call is TRBV6-1, the J call TRBJ2-5; a possible D gene is TRBD1 (6 bases). The CDR3 sequence is 15 residues long. Germline V lookup: CDR1 MNHNS, CDR2 SASEGT. V was cut by 8 bases and J by 2 bases, with 18 bases left in between. The DNA for the CDR3 is TGTGCCAGCCAGGGGCCCGATACATCACAAGAGACCCAGTACTTC. Its protein product is CASQGPDTSQETQYF.

This clonotype was recorded a few times. The gene calls are TRBV29-1 and TRBJ2-1; TRBD1 agrees at 7 bases. Germline V gene data show CDR1 as SQVTM and CDR2 as ANQGSEA. V trimming: 4 bases; J trimming: 9 bases; junction bases outside the gene matches: 3. The CDR3 is 11 amino acids. The CDR3 spells CSVGRDSEQFF. The CDR3 coding sequence is TGCAGCGTTGGCAGGGACAGTGAGCAGTTCTTC.

The chain joins TRBV4-3 to TRBJ1-2; D remains unclear. V was trimmed by 0 bases and J by 1 base, leaving 15 bases between them. The CDR3 totals 17 residues. The V gene's germline CDR1 is LGHNA and CDR2 YSLEER. CDR3 nucleotide sequence: TGCGCCAGCAGCCAAGAGCTCGTTAGTAGACGTAACTATGGCTACACCTTC. This translates into CASSQELVSRRNYGYTF.

With respect to this clonotype: Being one base from a much bigger clone, this may be a read error. The rearrangement links TRBV5-6 to TRBJ2-5, with D uncertain. This CDR3 comprises 11 residues. V shed 2 bases and J shed 11 bases, with 10 bases lying between them. Germline V gives CDR1 SGHDT, CDR2 YYEEEE. In DNA, the CDR3 is TGTGCCAGCAGCTTTCGCTACAAGCAGTACTTC. Residues: CASSFRYKQYF.

The chain links TRBV7-3 to TRBJ2-3; D remains unclear. The V end lost 8 bases, the J end lost 4 bases, and 13 bases lay between the germline ends. Per the germline V gene, CDR1 is SGHTA and CDR2 is FQGTGA. This CDR3 spans 13 amino acids. CDR3 coding DNA: TGTGCCAGCGGCCCTGGTGGCCCAGATACGCAGTATTTT. This translates into CASGPGGPDTQYF.

This chain connects TRBV6-1 to TRBJ2-7; a possible D gene is TRBD2 (6 bases). The germline V and J ends were trimmed by 6 bases and 0 bases, with 15 bases remaining between them. The CDR3 extends over 15 amino acids. Germline assignment: CDR1 MNHNS and CDR2 SASEGT. The DNA for the CDR3 is TGTGCCAGCAGGGGCGGGATCGGGCTCTCCTACGAGCAGTACTTC. It codes for CASRGGIGLSYEQYF.

This clonotype was picked up many times. This chain links TRBV5-1 with TRBJ2-5, with 8 bases lining up with TRBD2. With 0 bases clipped from V and 2 bases from J, the junction kept 3 bases outside the gene matches. Germline CDR1 reads SGHRS; CDR2 reads YFSETQ. There are 15 residues in the CDR3. The DNA of the CDR3 is TGCGCCAGCAGCTTGGGACTAGCGAGACAAGAGACCCAGTACTTC. Its translation is CASSLGLARQETQYF. The complete variable domain, with remaining parts taken from reference TRBV5-1 and TRBJ2-5, reads KAGVTQTPRYLIKTRGQQVTLSCSPISGHRSVSWYQQTPGQGLQFLFEYFSETQRNKGNFPGRFSGRQFSNSRSEMNVSTLELGDSALYLCASSLGLARQETQYFGPGTRLLVL.

This clonotype was seen a few times. V is TRBV10-3 and J is TRBJ1-1; D is uncertain. The CDR3 runs to 11 residues. V gave up 2 bases and J gave up 5 bases, with 3 bases separating them. Germline CDR1 ENHRY, CDR2 SYGVKD. CDR3 loop: CAISEGTEAFF. The CDR3 bases are TGTGCCATCAGTGAGGGTACTGAAGCTTTCTTT.

This clonotype was counted between two and nine times. The chain joins TRBV20-1 to TRBJ2-4, with 7 bases that match TRBD2. The V gene's germline CDR1 is DFQATT and CDR2 SNEGSKA (reference sequence). The CDR3 spans 21 residues. With V trimmed by 6 bases and J by 0 bases, 26 bases remained unmatched. The chain's CDR3 is CSATVGPGGSPPRLAKNIQYF. In DNA form, the CDR3 reads TGCAGTGCCACCGTGGGCCCGGGCGGGAGCCCTCCTAGGCTAGCCAAAAACATTCAGTACTTC.

This sequence joins TRBV20-1 and TRBJ2-5; 11 positions agree with TRBD2. Germline loops: CDR1 DFQATT, CDR2 SNEGSKA (reference sequence). The CDR3 sequence is 14 residues long. Unmatched junction bases numbered 4, after V lost 4 bases and J lost 3 bases. The CDR3 DNA follows: TGCAGTGCTAACCTACTAGCGGGAGAAGAGACCCAGTACTTC. Translating it yields CSANLLAGEETQYF.

The rearrangement links TRBV28 to TRBJ2-3; the match to TRBD1 covers 8 bases. Germline CDR1 MDHEN, CDR2 SYDVKM. The CDR3 extends over 16 amino acids. The J segment lost 1 base and the V segment lost 5 bases, leaving 8 bases of the junction unmatched. The DNA of the CDR3 is TGTGCCAGCAGTCCCACAGGGGGTTGGGGCACAGATACGCAGTATTTT. Its protein is CASSPTGGWGTDTQYF.

This sequence joins TRBV6-5 and TRBJ2-1, with 8 bases fitting TRBD2. The CDR3 covers 14 residues. In germline, CDR1 is MNHEY, CDR2 SVGAGI. V lost 7 bases and J lost 14; bases outside the gene matches: 16. The CDR3 nucleotides read TGTGCCAGCACCACTACGGGGGGAGCGGGAGTCAAGTTCTTC. Residues: CASTTTGGAGVKFF.

This clonotype was seen a handful of times. This chain connects TRBV10-2 to TRBJ1-1; perhaps TRBD1 as D (5 bases). Trimming shortened V by 2 bases and J by 6 bases, and 10 bases separated the two germline ends. Germline V gene lookup returns CDR1 WSHSY and CDR2 SAAADI. CDR3 length: 13 amino acids. The CDR3 protein is CASSELGDPEAFF. The CDR3 nucleotides read TGCGCCAGCAGTGAGCTGGGGGACCCTGAAGCTTTCTTT.

The J gene is TRBJ1-1, the V gene TRBV4-2, with D tentatively TRBD1 (5 bases). The V end lost 5 bases, the J end lost 5 bases, and 15 bases lay between the germline ends. From germline, CDR1 is LGHNA and CDR2 YNFKEQ. This CDR3 comprises 14 residues. DNA of the CDR3: TGTGCCAGCAGCAAACAGGAGTGGAAAACTGAAGCTTTCTTT. Amino acids: CASSKQEWKTEAFF.

The chain uses TRBV5-6 and TRBJ2-5; D unresolved. CDR1 is SGHDT, CDR2 YYEEEE, per germline. V was cut by 4 bases and J by 1 base, with 17 bases left in between. The CDR3 totals 16 residues. The CDR3 DNA is TGTGCCAGCAGCGGATTGGAAGGTTGGCCCCAAGAGACCCAGTACTTC. Amino acid sequence: CASSGLEGWPQETQYF.